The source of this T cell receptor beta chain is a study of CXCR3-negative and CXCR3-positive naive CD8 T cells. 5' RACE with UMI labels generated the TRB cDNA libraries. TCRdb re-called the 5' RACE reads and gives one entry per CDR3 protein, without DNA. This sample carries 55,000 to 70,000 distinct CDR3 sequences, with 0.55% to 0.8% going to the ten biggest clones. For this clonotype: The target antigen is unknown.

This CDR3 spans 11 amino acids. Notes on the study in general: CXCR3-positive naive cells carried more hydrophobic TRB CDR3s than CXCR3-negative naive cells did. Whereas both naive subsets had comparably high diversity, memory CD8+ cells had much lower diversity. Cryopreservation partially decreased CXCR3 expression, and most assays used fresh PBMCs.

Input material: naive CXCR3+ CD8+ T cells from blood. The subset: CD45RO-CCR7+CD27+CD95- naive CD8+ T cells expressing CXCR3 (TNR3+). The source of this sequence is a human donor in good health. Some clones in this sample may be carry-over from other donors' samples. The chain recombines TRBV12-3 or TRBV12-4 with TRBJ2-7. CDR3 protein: CASSYLYEQYF.